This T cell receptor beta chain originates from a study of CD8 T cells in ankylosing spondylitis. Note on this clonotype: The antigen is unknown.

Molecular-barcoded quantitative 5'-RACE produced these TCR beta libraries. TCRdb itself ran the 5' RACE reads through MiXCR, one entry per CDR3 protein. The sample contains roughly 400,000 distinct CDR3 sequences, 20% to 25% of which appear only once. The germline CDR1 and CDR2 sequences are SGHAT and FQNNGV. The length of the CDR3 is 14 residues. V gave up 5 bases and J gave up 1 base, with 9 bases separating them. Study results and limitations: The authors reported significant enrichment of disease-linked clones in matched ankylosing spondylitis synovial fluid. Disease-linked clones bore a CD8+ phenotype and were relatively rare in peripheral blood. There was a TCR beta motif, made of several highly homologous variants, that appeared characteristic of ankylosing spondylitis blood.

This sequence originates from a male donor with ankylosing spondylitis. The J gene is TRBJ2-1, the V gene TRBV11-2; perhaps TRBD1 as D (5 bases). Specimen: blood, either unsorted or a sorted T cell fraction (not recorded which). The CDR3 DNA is TGTGCCAGCAGCGTGCAGGGTTCCTACAATGAGCAGTTCTTC. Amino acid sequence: CASSVQGSYNEQFF.